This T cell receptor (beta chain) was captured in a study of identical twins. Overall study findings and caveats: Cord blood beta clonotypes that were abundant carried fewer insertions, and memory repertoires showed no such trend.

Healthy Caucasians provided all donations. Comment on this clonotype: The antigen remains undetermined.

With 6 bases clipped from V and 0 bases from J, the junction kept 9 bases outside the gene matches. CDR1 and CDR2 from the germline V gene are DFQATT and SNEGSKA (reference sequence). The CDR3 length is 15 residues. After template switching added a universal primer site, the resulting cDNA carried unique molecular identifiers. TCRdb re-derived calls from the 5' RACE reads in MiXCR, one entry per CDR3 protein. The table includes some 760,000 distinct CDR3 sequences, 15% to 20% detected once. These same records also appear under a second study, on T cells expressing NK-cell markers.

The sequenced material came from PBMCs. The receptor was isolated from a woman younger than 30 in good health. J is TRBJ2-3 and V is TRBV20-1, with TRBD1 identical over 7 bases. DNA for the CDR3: TGCAGTGCCCTTAGGGACAGAGTAAGCACAGATACGCAGTATTTT. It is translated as CSALRDRVSTDTQYF.